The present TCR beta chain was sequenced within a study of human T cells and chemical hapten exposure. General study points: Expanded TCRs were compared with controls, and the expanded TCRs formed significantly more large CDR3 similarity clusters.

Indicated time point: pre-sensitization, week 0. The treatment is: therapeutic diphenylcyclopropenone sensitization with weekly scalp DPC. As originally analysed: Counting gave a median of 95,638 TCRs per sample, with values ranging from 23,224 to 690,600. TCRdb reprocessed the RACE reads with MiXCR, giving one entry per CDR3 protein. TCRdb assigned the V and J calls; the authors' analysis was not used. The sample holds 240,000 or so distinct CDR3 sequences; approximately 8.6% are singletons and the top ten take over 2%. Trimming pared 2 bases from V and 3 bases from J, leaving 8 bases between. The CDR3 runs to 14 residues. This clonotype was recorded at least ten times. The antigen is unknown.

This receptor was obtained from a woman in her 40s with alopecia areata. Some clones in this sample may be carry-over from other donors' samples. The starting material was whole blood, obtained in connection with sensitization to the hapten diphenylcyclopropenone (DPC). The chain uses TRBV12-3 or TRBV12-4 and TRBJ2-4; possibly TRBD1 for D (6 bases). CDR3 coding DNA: TGTGCCAGCAGTTTACAGGGGAGCAAAAACATTCAGTACTTC. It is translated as CASSLQGSKNIQYF.